Listed here are 27 T cell receptor beta chains from one sample, sequenced in a study of T cell changes during pregnancy in multiple sclerosis. TCRdb's table, derived via immunoSEQ multiplex PCR, lists solely in-frame clones and lacks some. The sample shows some 49,000 clones, roughly 93% of them seen only once. The sequences come from CD4+ T cells from peripheral blood mononuclear cells, collected in the second trimester of pregnancy. Receptors were obtained from a female donor in good health, enrolled as a control in a pregnancy study.

The chain carries TRBV5-4 and TRBJ1-1; D unclear. V dropped 2 bases and J dropped 0 bases, with 5 bases sitting between them. CDR3 length: 13 amino acids. In germline, CDR1 is SGHNT, CDR2 YYREEE (reference sequence). DNA of the CDR3: TGTGCCAGCAGCTTTAACATGAACACTGAAGCTTTCTTT. This sequence encodes CASSFNMNTEAFF.

This rearrangement joins TRBV19 to TRBJ1-6; a weak D match, TRBD1 (6 bases). Germline lookup yields CDR1 LNHDA and CDR2 SQIVND (reference sequence). V lost 4 bases and J 6 bases, leaving 7 bases between the germline ends. The CDR3 spans 13 residues. The CDR3 here is CASSTGVNSPLHF. CDR3 nucleotides: TGTGCCAGTAGTACAGGGGTTAATTCACCCCTCCACTTT. Full variable domain (rest looked up from reference TRBV19 and TRBJ1-6): DGGITQSPKYLFRKEGQNVTLSCEQNLNHDAMYWYRQDPGQGLRLIYYSQIVNDFQKGDIAEGYSVSREKKESFPLTVTSAQKNPTAFYLCASSTGVNSPLHFGNGTRLTVT.

This clone was seen a single time. The J gene is TRBJ2-1, the V gene TRBV7-2, with 7 bases matching TRBD1. Losses at the gene ends were 5 bases for V and 5 bases for J; bases not matched to a gene: 12. The germline gives CDR1 SGHTA, CDR2 FQGNSA. The CDR3 has 16 amino acids. The chain's CDR3 is CASSTSDRFNNNEQFF. The CDR3 nucleotides read TGTGCCAGCAGCACGTCGGACAGGTTTAACAACAATGAGCAGTTCTTC.

The gene calls are TRBV19 and TRBJ1-2, with 7 bases identical to TRBD1. The ends lost 8 bases at V and 0 bases at J; junction bases unmatched: 6. The CDR3 is 14 residues long. Germline loops: CDR1 LNHDA, CDR2 SQIVND (reference sequence). In DNA, the CDR3 is TGTGCCAGTGAGGGACAGTATCCTAACTATGGCTACACCTTC. This sequence encodes CASEGQYPNYGYTF. The full variable domain, in which reference TRBV19 and TRBJ1-2 provide the parts outside the CDR3, is DGGITQSPKYLFRKEGQNVTLSCEQNLNHDAMYWYRQDPGQGLRLIYYSQIVNDFQKGDIAEGYSVSREKKESFPLTVTSAQKNPTAFYLCASEGQYPNYGYTFGSGTRLTVV.

This clone was recorded only once. The gene calls are TRBV15 and TRBJ2-3, with TRBD2 matching 7 bases. V shed 1 base and J 0 bases; nucleotides not matched to a gene: 4. The germline gives CDR1 LNHNV, CDR2 YYDKDF (reference sequence). The CDR3 totals 16 residues. The CDR3 bases are TGTGCCACCAGCAGAGGAGGCGGGGGAAGCACAGATACGCAGTATTTT. This translates into CATSRGGGGSTDTQYF.

The chain has TRBV4-3 and TRBJ2-2; 7 bases line up with TRBD1. Germline V gene sequence: CDR1 LGHNA, CDR2 YSLEER. V was pared by 0 bases and J by 6 bases, with 7 bases of the junction left unmatched. The CDR3 totals 16 residues. CDR3 protein: CASSQDWTGTAGELFF. CDR3 sequence (DNA): TGCGCCAGCAGCCAAGACTGGACAGGTACGGCCGGGGAGCTGTTTTTT.

This chain uses TRBV15 with TRBJ1-2; the match to TRBD1 covers 8 bases. CDR3 size: 17 residues. V lost 0 bases to trimming and J lost 3 bases; unmatched junction nucleotides: 9. Looked up from germline, CDR1 is LNHNV and CDR2 is YYDKDF (reference sequence). The CDR3 loop reads CATSRELDRDAYYGYTF. DNA of the CDR3: TGTGCCACCAGCAGAGAGTTGGACAGGGATGCCTACTATGGCTACACCTTC.

A single count supports this clone. The chain joins TRBV6-5 to TRBJ2-3, with D hard to call. V was cut by 3 bases and J by 0 bases, with 13 bases left in between. Germline loops: CDR1 MNHEY, CDR2 SVGAGI. The CDR3 covers 16 residues. CDR3 coding DNA: TGTGCCAGCAGTTATGGCAGGCCCTATAGCACAGATACGCAGTATTTT. Its translation is CASSYGRPYSTDTQYF.

The V call is TRBV7-2, the J call TRBJ1-5; D is unclear. The CDR3 is made up of 13 amino acids. The V gene lost 5 bases and the J gene lost 7 bases, with 12 bases spanning the gap. The V gene's germline CDR1 is SGHTA and CDR2 FQGNSA. The CDR3 DNA is TGTGCCAGCAGCCCCAGTTTCGGGCAGCCCCAGCATTTT. Translated, it gives CASSPSFGQPQHF. Using reference TRBV7-2 and TRBJ1-5 for the parts outside the CDR3, the full variable domain is GAGVSQSPSNKVTEKGKDVELRCDPISGHTALYWYRQSLGQGLEFLIYFQGNSAPDKSGLPSDRFSAERTGGSVSTLTIQRTQQEDSAVYLCASSPSFGQPQHFGDGTRLSIL.

On this clone: Germline and junction disagree at one end, which may indicate a read error. The chain links TRBV27 to TRBJ1-2; TRBD1 matches 7 bases. The CDR3 length is 15 residues. CDR1 is MNHEY, CDR2 SMNVEV, per germline (reference sequence). The CDR3 loop reads CASSFLNRGDYGYTF. The CDR3 nucleotides read TGTGCCAGCAGTTTTTTGAACAGGGGTGACTACGGCTACACCTTC.

This clone came up a few times. J is TRBJ1-5 and V is TRBV6-6, with 7 bases aligning to TRBD1. Germline CDR1 and CDR2: MNHNY and SVGAGI (reference sequence). With V trimmed by 4 bases and J by 3 bases, 3 bases remained unmatched. CDR3 length equals 14 residues. The CDR3 bases are TGTGCCAGCAGTTGGGACAGTTACAATCAGCCCCAGCATTTT. This gives the protein CASSWDSYNQPQHF.

V is TRBV2 and J is TRBJ1-1, with D unclear. Deletions cut 4 bases from V and 1 base from J, with 10 bases between. Germline CDR1 and CDR2: SNHLY and FYNNEI. CDR3 size: 14 residues. DNA for the CDR3: TGTGCCAGCAGTGCGGGTACCCAGAACACTGAAGCTTTCTTT. Translating it yields CASSAGTQNTEAFF.

The chain couples TRBV6-4 to TRBJ1-6; no clear D. The CDR3 covers 13 residues. CDR1 is MRHNA, CDR2 SNTAGT, per germline. The V end lost 5 bases, the J end lost 7 bases, and 9 bases lay between the germline ends. CDR3 DNA: TGTGCCAGCAGTCCCGAGGAGAATTCACCCCTCCACTTT. This codes for CASSPEENSPLHF.

The chain couples TRBV7-2 to TRBJ2-3; 8 bases map to TRBD2. Per the germline V gene, CDR1 is SGHTA and CDR2 is FQGNSA. CDR3 length equals 13 residues. V was clipped by 11 bases and J by 5 bases; unmatched bases: 9. The CDR3 region is CASTGGRGDTQYF. Written as DNA, the CDR3 is TGTGCCTCTACGGGGGGGCGGGGAGATACGCAGTATTTT.

The CDR3 protein is CASQGTSGAFYNEQFF. Written as DNA, the CDR3 is TGTGCCAGTCAAGGGACTAGCGGGGCGTTTTACAATGAGCAGTTCTTC. V is TRBV19 and J is TRBJ2-1, with 13 bases aligning to TRBD2. CDR1 is LNHDA and CDR2 is SQIVND in the germline V gene (reference sequence). The CDR3 has 16 residues. V was clipped by 8 bases and J by 4 bases; unmatched bases: 8.

V and J are TRBV5-1 and TRBJ2-5; D may be TRBD1 (5 bases). The J call is uncertain, as TRBJ2-7 better fits the DNA end. Germline V gene lookup returns CDR1 SGHRS and CDR2 YFSETQ. The CDR3 totals 14 residues. The CDR3 coding sequence is TGCGCCAGCATGCCTTCAGGGAATTCCTACGAGCAGTACTTC. Residues: CASMPSGNSYEQYF.

This rearrangement joins TRBV30 to TRBJ1-2, with a weak D call TRBD1 (5 bases). CDR3 length: 13 amino acids. With 4 bases removed from V and 2 bases from J, the gap between germline ends came to 11 bases. Per germline, CDR1 GTSNPN and CDR2 SVGIG (reference sequence). The CDR3 region is CAWKTGGNYGYTF. Here the CDR3 DNA reads TGTGCCTGGAAAACCGGGGGGAACTATGGCTACACCTTC.

The table lists this clone with a few counts. The chain couples TRBV5-4 to TRBJ1-6; D is unclear. The CDR3 length is 16 residues. Germline lookup yields CDR1 SGHNT and CDR2 YYREEE (reference sequence). V lost 4 bases, J lost 2 bases, and 13 bases lay in between. In DNA, the CDR3 is TGTGCCAGCAGCGCAACCCGGTCGGCCTATAATTCACCCCTCCACTTT. Protein: CASSATRSAYNSPLHF.

Written as DNA, the CDR3 is TGTGCCAGTAGTTTGGGAGGACGTTCTGGGGCCAACGTCCTGACTTTC. Translated, it gives CASSLGGRSGANVLTF. V and J are TRBV19 and TRBJ2-6; D perhaps matches TRBD2 (6 bases). The CDR3 consists of 16 residues. Trimming took off 5 bases at V and 1 base at J, with 12 bases between the two ends. The V gene's germline CDR1 is LNHDA and CDR2 SQIVND (reference sequence).

This rearrangement joins TRBV7-9 to TRBJ2-3, with TRBD2 matching over 9 bases. J gave up 6 bases and V 1 base, and 8 bases lay outside the gene matches. The CDR3 covers 16 residues. In germline, CDR1 is SEHNR, CDR2 FQNEAQ (reference sequence). The CDR3 DNA reads TGTGCCAGCAGCTTAGTAATTAGCGGGGGCAGGGATACGCAGTATTTT. Protein product: CASSLVISGGRDTQYF.

This clone was seen just once. The gene calls are TRBV9 and TRBJ2-7; 8 nucleotides agree with TRBD1. With 3 bases clipped from V and 7 bases from J, the junction kept 6 bases outside the gene matches. Germline-derived CDR1 and CDR2 are SGDLS and YYNGEE. The CDR3 length is 13 residues. The CDR3 DNA sequence: TGTGCCAGCAGCGAGGGGACAGGCCGTGAGCAGTACTTC. This codes for CASSEGTGREQYF.

CDR3 sequence reads: CASSLGRGGPETQYF. For the CDR3, the DNA is TGTGCCAGCAGCTTGGGTCGGGGGGGCCCGGAGACCCAGTACTTC. V is TRBV7-2 and J is TRBJ2-5; 8 nucleotides agree with TRBD2. Germline V CDR1 and CDR2: SGHTA, FQGNSA. V lost 3 bases to trimming and J lost 5 bases; unmatched junction nucleotides: 8. This CDR3 has 15 amino acids.

The chain employs TRBV6-5 and TRBJ2-3; no definite D call. CDR3 size: 12 residues. The V gene lost 8 bases and the J gene lost 5 bases, with 11 bases spanning the gap. Germline CDR1 is MNHEY and CDR2 is SVGAGI. The CDR3 region is CASRSERDTQYF. The CDR3 bases are TGTGCCAGCCGAAGCGAAAGAGATACGCAGTATTTT.

The CDR3 sequence is CASSFTESSYEQYF. CDR3 sequence (DNA): TGTGCCAGCAGCTTCACGGAGAGCTCCTACGAGCAGTACTTC. V usage is TRBV7-9 and J usage is TRBJ2-7; D is undetermined. V was shortened by 3 bases and J by 0 bases, with 9 bases between the two germline ends. Germline assignment: CDR1 SEHNR and CDR2 FQNEAQ (reference sequence). This CDR3 contains 14 residues. Together with reference TRBV7-9 and TRBJ2-7, the CDR3 gives the full variable domain: DTGVSQNPRHKITKRGQNVTFRCDPISEHNRLYWYRQTLGQGPEFLTYFQNEAQLEKSRLLSDRFSAERPKGSFSTLEIQRTEQGDSAMYLCASSFTESSYEQYFGPGTRLTVT.

This chain joins TRBV7-2 and TRBJ2-7; TRBD1 matches at 7 bases. The CDR3 runs to 13 residues. Trimming took 4 bases from V and 1 from J; bases not matched to a gene: 1. Germline loops: CDR1 SGHTA, CDR2 FQGNSA. The CDR3 region is CASSSRGSYEQYF. The CDR3 DNA follows: TGTGCCAGCAGCTCCAGGGGGTCCTACGAGCAGTACTTC.

The chain uses TRBV9 and TRBJ2-5; 9 bases agree with TRBD2. With 3 bases clipped from V and 3 bases from J, the junction kept 3 bases outside the gene matches. CDR3 length: 14 amino acids. CDR1 is SGDLS, CDR2 YYNGEE, per germline. Here the CDR3 DNA reads TGTGCCAGCAGCGCTTCTAGCGGGGAAGAGACCCAGTACTTC. Its protein product is CASSASSGEETQYF.

The J gene is TRBJ1-2, the V gene TRBV19; D gene unclear. CDR1 and CDR2 (germline): LNHDA, SQIVND (reference sequence). With 5 bases removed from V and 1 base from J, the gap between germline ends came to 8 bases. This CDR3 is 13 amino acids long. The CDR3 here is CASSLSVNYGYTF. CDR3 nucleotide sequence: TGTGCCAGTAGTTTGTCAGTTAACTATGGCTACACCTTC.